These 15 T cell receptor beta chains were all obtained from the same sample, sequenced in a study of CD8 T cells in ankylosing spondylitis. TCRdb used MiXCR to reprocess the 5' RACE reads, holding one entry per CDR3 protein. The table includes some 29,000 distinct CDR3 sequences, approximately 7.1% detected once. Sequenced sample: blood, either unsorted or a sorted T cell fraction (not recorded which). The receptor source for this set is a male donor with ankylosing spondylitis or in good health (not recorded which).

The chain combines TRBV10-2 with TRBJ2-7; 11 positions match TRBD2. The CDR3 has 15 residues. The ends lost 6 bases at V and 1 base at J; junction bases unmatched: 5. CDR1 and CDR2 (germline): WSHSY, SAAADI. This CDR3 reads CASRVAGGTSYEQYF. In DNA form, the CDR3 reads TGCGCCAGCAGGGTAGCGGGAGGGACATCCTACGAGCAGTACTTC.

This clonotype came up many times. J is TRBJ2-1 and V is TRBV7-3; 13 bases are a match to TRBD2. V gave up 5 bases and J gave up 8 bases; unmatched junction bases: 9. Germline assignment: CDR1 SGHTA and CDR2 FQGTGA. The CDR3 sequence is 16 residues long. The CDR3 loop reads CASSPTGTSGIDEQFF. CDR3 bases: TGTGCCAGCAGCCCTACCGGGACTAGCGGGATCGATGAGCAGTTCTTC.

In this sample, this clonotype turned up many times. CDR3 nucleotides: TGTGCCACCTCGCCCAGCGGGAGGGGCACAGATACGCAGTATTTT. It codes for CATSPSGRGTDTQYF. The chain joins TRBV6-1 to TRBJ2-3, with 10 bases that match TRBD2. The CDR3 consists of 15 residues. After removal of 10 bases from V and 1 base from J, the junction contained 8 bases not matched to a gene. Germline CDR1 and CDR2: MNHNS and SASEGT.

This clonotype was counted at least ten times. The chain employs TRBV5-5 and TRBJ2-2; 8 bases line up with TRBD2. The CDR3 is 16 residues long. V gave up 0 bases and J gave up 7 bases; unmatched junction bases: 8. The germline V gene encodes CDR1 SGHKS and CDR2 YYEKEE (reference sequence). The CDR3 DNA is TGTGCCAGCAGCTTGGAGAGTAGCGGGACTGTCGGGGAGCTGTTTTTT. Amino acid sequence: CASSLESSGTVGELFF.

This clonotype has only a few counts. The chain has TRBV20-1 and TRBJ1-2, with TRBD1 as a possible D gene (6 bases). Per germline, CDR1 DFQATT and CDR2 SNEGSKA (reference sequence). The CDR3 has 13 amino acids. Deletions cut 0 bases from V and 4 bases from J, with 9 bases between. The CDR3 here is CSAREGQTYGYTF. The DNA of the CDR3 is TGCAGTGCTAGAGAAGGACAGACCTATGGCTACACCTTC.

This clonotype was picked up many times. The gene calls are TRBV5-6 and TRBJ2-6, with unresolved D. Trimming took 0 bases from V and 1 from J, leaving 8 bases between them. The CDR3 sequence is 16 residues long. CDR1 SGHDT and CDR2 YYEEEE come from the germline V gene. The CDR3 DNA reads TGTGCCAGCAGCTTGGGTTTGGGGTCTGGGGCCAACGTCCTGACTTTC. Its protein product is CASSLGLGSGANVLTF.

This clonotype was seen many times. The J gene is TRBJ1-5, the V gene TRBV5-5; TRBD1 might be the D (5 bases). The germline V gene has CDR1 SGHKS and CDR2 YYEKEE (reference sequence). Trimming left V 6 bases short and J 0 bases short, with 16 bases between. The CDR3 covers 16 residues. CDR3 loop: CASMLGGTFSNQPQHF. CDR3 in DNA: TGTGCCAGCATGCTGGGGGGAACCTTTAGCAATCAGCCCCAGCATTTT.

This chain links TRBV29-1 with TRBJ1-5, with D unresolved. The ends were cut back, 7 bases at V and 0 bases at J, with 16 bases in the middle. CDR3 length equals 15 residues. CDR1 SQVTM and CDR2 ANQGSEA come from the germline V gene. DNA for the CDR3: TGCAGCGCCCTAGCAGGAATTCCTAGCAATCAGCCCCAGCATTTT. Translation gives CSALAGIPSNQPQHF.

This clonotype has at least ten counts. J is TRBJ2-3 and V is TRBV20-1, with a possible D match to TRBD2 (6 bases). This CDR3 is 13 amino acids long. Trimming pared 5 bases from V and 8 bases from J, leaving 17 bases between. Germline V CDR1 and CDR2: DFQATT, SNEGSKA (reference sequence). CDR3 bases: TGCAGTGCTGGCTATAGCAGGGAGGCTACGCAGTATTTT. This gives the protein CSAGYSREATQYF.

This clonotype has at least ten counts. V usage is TRBV28 and J usage is TRBJ1-5; D not resolved. The CDR3 consists of 12 residues. The germline CDR1 and CDR2 sequences are MDHEN and SYDVKM. V shed 3 bases and J shed 6 bases, with 6 bases lying between them. The CDR3 coding sequence is TGTGCCAGCAGTTTCGGGAGTCAGCCCCAGCATTTT. As protein: CASSFGSQPQHF.

This clonotype was counted a few times. V and J are TRBV7-2 and TRBJ2-1, with D unresolved. This CDR3 is built from 15 residues. Germline CDR1 SGHTA, CDR2 FQGNSA. The germline V and J ends were trimmed by 3 bases and 6 bases, with 15 bases remaining between them. The CDR3 sequence is CASSFVPGGSNEQFF. Here the CDR3 DNA reads TGTGCCAGCAGCTTCGTCCCGGGTGGGTCCAATGAGCAGTTCTTC.

Remarks on this clonotype: Mismatch with germline at one junction end may stem from a read error. The J gene is TRBJ2-1, the V gene TRBV7-7; 7 nucleotides line up with TRBD2. The CDR3 is 13 amino acids. The germline gives CDR1 SSHAT, CDR2 FNYEAQ (reference sequence). The CDR3 DNA is TGTGCTAGCAGTCAGACTAGCCAAAATGAGCAGTTCTTC. Its protein product is CASSQTSQNEQFF.

This clonotype occurred many times. As DNA, the CDR3 is TGTGCCAGCAGTGAAAGACTTATGGGGGCATCCGGGGAGCTGTTTTTT. Amino acids: CASSERLMGASGELFF. V gene TRBV2 combines with J gene TRBJ2-2; a possible D gene is TRBD1 (6 bases). This CDR3 has 16 residues. Germline-derived CDR1 and CDR2 are SNHLY and FYNNEI. Trimming left V 2 bases short and J 6 bases short, with 16 bases between. Combining the CDR3 with reference TRBV2 and TRBJ2-2 gives the whole variable domain EPEVTQTPSHQVTQMGQEVILRCVPISNHLYFYWYRQILGQKVEFLVSFYNNEISEKSEIFDDQFSVERPDGSNFTLKIRSTKLEDSAMYFCASSERLMGASGELFFGEGSRLTVL.

In this sample, this clonotype turned up many times. CDR3 region: CASSQDPGTGSYEQYF. In DNA, the CDR3 is TGTGCCAGCAGCCAAGATCCCGGGACAGGCTCCTACGAGCAGTACTTC. This chain joins TRBV4-2 and TRBJ2-7; 8 bases line up with TRBD1. Germline V lookup: CDR1 LGHNA, CDR2 YNFKEQ. V was pared by 0 bases and J by 0 bases, with 4 bases of the junction left unmatched. The CDR3 is 16 amino acids.

This clonotype was seen a few times. The chain employs TRBV5-6 and TRBJ1-1; D gene uncertain. This CDR3 is 15 amino acids long. V shed 0 bases and J shed 6 bases, with 15 bases lying between them. Germline V gene sequence: CDR1 SGHDT, CDR2 YYEEEE. The CDR3 region is CASSLGSGMRAEAFF. The CDR3 DNA follows: TGTGCCAGCAGCTTGGGATCGGGGATGAGGGCTGAAGCTTTCTTT.